These T cell receptor beta chains were read from a single sample in a study of OX40 agonist ivuxolimab in advanced cancers. Sequenced by immunoSEQ multiplex PCR; TCRdb stores in-frame clones only, minus some. The sample gives 75,000 to 100,000 clones, more than 80% of which show up once; about 5.5% is in the top ten. The material was CD4+ or CD8+ T cells sorted from blood, obtained in a trial of the OX40 agonist ivuxolimab. These receptors all stem from an adult with an advanced solid tumor such as melanoma, head and neck, liver or kidney cancer. Each CDR3 is given with its conserved first and last residue. The D gene is left open where the match is weak. Size is omitted from some rows. Given values are once, few, many or a class for expanded clones.

v_gene	d_gene	abundance	j_gene	CDR3aa	CDR3nt
TRBV2	TRBD1	NA	TRBJ1-2	CASSPGTAAYGYTF	TGTGCCAGCAGCCCAGGGACAGCAGCCTATGGCTACACCTTC
TRBV7-9	TRBD1	NA	TRBJ2-3	CASSSGQGITDTQYF	TGTGCCAGCAGTTCGGGACAGGGCATAACAGATACGCAGTATTTT
TRBV7-2	NA	few	TRBJ1-2	CASSLWSRDGYTF	TGTGCCAGCAGCTTATGGTCCAGGGATGGCTACACCTTC
TRBV4-1	NA	NA	TRBJ1-4	CASSQAGDIVRELFF	TGCGCCAGCAGCCAAGCAGGAGACATTGTCCGAGAACTGTTTTTT
TRBV10-3	NA	NA	TRBJ2-1	CAISGGGTTEQFF	TGTGCCATCAGTGGGGGGGGGACAACCGAGCAGTTCTTC
TRBV9	NA	NA	TRBJ2-6	CASCHRYKQSRANVLTF	TGTGCCAGCTGTCATCGGTACAAACAAAGTCGGGCCAACGTCCTGACTTTC
TRBV16	NA	NA	TRBJ1-1	CASSQFWNTEAFF	TGTGCCAGCAGCCAATTTTGGAACACTGAAGCTTTCTTT
TRBV14	NA	NA	TRBJ1-4	CASSQAYQKGKLFF	TGTGCCAGCAGCCAAGCCTATCAAAAGGGAAAACTGTTTTTT
TRBV6-4	NA	NA	TRBJ2-2	CASSDSKRQGSTGELFF	TGTGCCAGCAGTGACTCGAAGAGGCAGGGGAGCACCGGGGAGCTGTTTTTT
TRBV7-2	NA	NA	TRBJ2-4	CASSSQGAKNIQYF	TGTGCCAGCAGCTCTCAGGGGGCCAAAAACATTCAGTACTTC
TRBV6-6	NA	NA	TRBJ2-6	CASSYRRGANVLTF	TGTGCCAGCAGTTACCGCCGCGGGGCCAACGTCCTGACTTTC
TRBV7-6	TRBD2	few	TRBJ2-3	CASSPSGGVQNTQYF	TGTGCCAGCAGCCCGAGCGGGGGGGTCCAAAATACGCAGTATTTT
TRBV9	NA	once	TRBJ2-7	CASSVSTSGYEQYF	TGTGCCAGCAGCGTATCAACCTCGGGCTACGAGCAGTACTTC
TRBV7-2	TRBD2	NA	TRBJ2-3	CASSLGPGGRADTQYF	TGTGCCAGCAGCTTAGGGCCGGGAGGACGAGCAGATACGCAGTATTTT
TRBV14	NA	NA	TRBJ1-5	CASSRPGRGQPQHF	TGTGCCAGCAGCCGGCCGGGGAGGGGGCAGCCCCAGCATTTT
TRBV19	TRBD1	NA	TRBJ2-3	CASSMVGQAYTDTQYF	TGTGCCAGTAGTATGGTGGGACAGGCCTACACAGATACGCAGTATTTT
TRBV11-2	NA	few	TRBJ1-1	CASSSDPGNTEAFF	TGTGCCAGCAGTTCAGATCCGGGGAACACTGAAGCTTTCTTT
TRBV5-4	NA	NA	TRBJ2-1	CASSGSAYNEQFF	TGTGCCAGCAGTGGTAGCGCCTACAATGAGCAGTTCTTC
TRBV12-5	NA	NA	TRBJ1-2	CASGLVATVGVGYTF	TGTGCTAGTGGTTTGGTAGCCACGGTCGGGGTCGGCTACACCTTC
TRBV7-9	NA	NA	TRBJ2-7	CASSPINEQYF	TGTGCCAGCAGCCCCATCAACGAGCAGTACTTC